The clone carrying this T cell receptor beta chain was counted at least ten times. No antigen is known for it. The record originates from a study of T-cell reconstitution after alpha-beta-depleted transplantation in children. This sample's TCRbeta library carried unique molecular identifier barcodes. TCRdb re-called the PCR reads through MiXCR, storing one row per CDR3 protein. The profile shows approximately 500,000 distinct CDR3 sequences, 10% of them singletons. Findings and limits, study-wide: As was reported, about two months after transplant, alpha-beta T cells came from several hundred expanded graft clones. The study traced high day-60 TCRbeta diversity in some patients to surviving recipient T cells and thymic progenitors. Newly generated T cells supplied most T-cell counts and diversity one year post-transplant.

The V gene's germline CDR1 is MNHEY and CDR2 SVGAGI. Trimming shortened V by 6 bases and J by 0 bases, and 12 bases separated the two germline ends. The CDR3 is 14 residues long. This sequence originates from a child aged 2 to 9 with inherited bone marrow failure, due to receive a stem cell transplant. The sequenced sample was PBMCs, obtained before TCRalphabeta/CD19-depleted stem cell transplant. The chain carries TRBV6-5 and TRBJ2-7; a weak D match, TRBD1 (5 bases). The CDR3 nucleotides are TGTGCCAGCAGCCCAGTTAGGGGCTCCTACGAGCAGTACTTC. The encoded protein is CASSPVRGSYEQYF.